Detailed here is one T cell receptor (beta chain). Only a few counts were recorded for this clonotype. This clone's antigen is unknown. No much larger clonotype is one base removed from it; base qualities were not supplied. The data were obtained in a study of T-cell reconstitution after alpha-beta-depleted transplantation in children (dated by TCRdb to 2015 to 2016). Some background on the complete study: The study quantitatively tracked T-cell immune reconstitution after TCRalphabeta/CD19-depleted allogeneic hematopoietic cell transplantation in children using TCR repertoire profiling. What the research found in general, with its limitations: The apparently early recovery of alphabetaT-cell counts about two months after transplant reportedly depended on only several hundred rapidly expanded clones that came from non-depleted graft cells. In some patients, high TCRbeta diversity at day 60 was attributed to recipient T cells and intrathymic progenitors that had survived conditioning. Hyperexpanded clone frequencies declined over subsequent months; after one year, T-cell counts and TCRbeta diversity were mostly attributed to newly produced T cells.

Receptor libraries were prepared by PCR. Instrument on record: Illumina HiSeq 2500. Molecular barcoding was employed in the preparation of TCR libraries, with unique molecular identifiers being used to normalize TCRbeta repertoire quantification. TCRdb reanalyzed the raw reads on its own, using fastp at Q25 for trimming and MiXCR for clone calling, and kept in-frame beta chains. Rows are unified per CDR3 protein, each entry keeping the most common DNA and genes. This sample is represented by roughly 400,000 distinct CDR3 sequences; over 40% of them were singletons. The top ten constitute 27% of the sample. Per the publication, the treatment or condition label means: allogeneic hematopoietic cell transplantation with graft depleted of TCRalphabeta T cells and CD19 B cells. TCRalphabeta/CD19-depleted allogeneic hematopoietic cell grafts were given to the transplant recipients, all of whom were children.

V ends up 3 bases short and J 4 bases short, with an unmatched junction base count of 4. The germline V gene encodes CDR1 LNHNV and CDR2 YYDKDF (reference sequence). The CDR3 covers 15 residues, taking in both the cysteine and the phenylalanine. Just CDR3 DNA is preserved here, 45 bases in frame from base 1. Recombination linked TRBV15 to TRBJ2-1; the central 9 bases match TRBD2. The sample consisted of PBMCs, taken before TCRalphabeta/CD19-depleted stem cell transplant. This sequence originates from a girl between 2 and 10 years old with aplastic anemia, due to receive a stem cell transplant. The nucleotide sequence is TGTGCCACCAGCAGCCGGACTAGCGATTACAATGAGCAGTTCTTC. Translated, this is CATSSRTSDYNEQFF.